The rows below give T cell receptor beta chains drawn from one sample of a study of blood T cell repertoires in COVID-19. The table came from immunoSEQ multiplex PCR; TCRdb's copy has only in-frame clones and leaves some out. Here the sample spans 310,000 or so clones, roughly 90% being singletons. Source material: PBMCs or T cells enriched from blood (not recorded which). The receptor source for this set is a woman younger than 35 with acute COVID-19. The CDR3 runs from the conserved cysteine through the conserved F or W. The D gene is left open where the match is weak.

j_call cdr3_length v_call d_call cdr3_aa
TRBJ2-5 16 TRBV12-5 . CASGLGTNRYQETQYF
TRBJ2-1 15 TRBV6-5 . CASCAGGDSYNEQFF
TRBJ2-3 15 TRBV30 TRBD1 CAWSTGERHTDTQYF
TRBJ2-1 15 TRBV4-1 TRBD1 CASSQVGTVFDEQFF
TRBJ1-1 12 TRBV12-3/TRBV12-4 . CASRNQMGAAFF
TRBJ2-7 14 TRBV6-5 TRBD2 CASTRREGHWEQYF
TRBJ2-6 18 TRBV27 . CASSPRTALYSGTNVLTF
TRBJ2-7 16 TRBV5-6 TRBD2 CASSPLTSGSRHEQYF
TRBJ2-7 13 TRBV11-3 . CASSQSRGYEQYF
TRBJ2-1 14 TRBV6-5 TRBD2 CASSLTSGRGEQFF
TRBJ1-6 17 TRBV6-1 TRBD1 CASSAGTGATDNSPLHF
TRBJ1-1 12 TRBV6-5 . CASGGGNTEAFF
TRBJ2-1 14 TRBV19 TRBD1 CASSRDRVSNEQFF
TRBJ2-2 15 TRBV27 . CASSTHLEATGELFF